Following are 8 T cell receptor beta chains from one sample sequenced in a study of T-cell reconstitution after alpha-beta-depleted transplantation in children. The TCRbeta library was prepared with unique molecular identifiers. TCRdb independently ran MiXCR on the PCR reads; one entry per CDR3 protein. The sample lists about 980,000 distinct CDR3 sequences, about 29% occurring once. The source was PBMCs, mostly from graft donor cells, collected 360 days after TCRalphabeta/CD19-depleted stem cell transplant. The receptor set was obtained from a boy in the first two years of life who had a stem cell transplant for SCID, so the T cells may come from the graft donor.

The chain links TRBV3-1 to TRBJ2-5; 10 positions match TRBD2. The CDR3 has 16 residues. Losses at the gene ends were 1 base for V and 3 bases for J; bases not matched to a gene: 5. CDR1 is LGHDT, CDR2 YNNKEL, per germline (reference sequence). The CDR3 coding sequence is TGTGCCAGCAGCCAAGTCGGCCTAGCGGGAGAAGAGACCCAGTACTTC. Protein sequence: CASSQVGLAGEETQYF.

This clonotype was seen a few times. The V call is TRBV5-1, the J call TRBJ1-1; 9 bases line up with TRBD1. From germline, CDR1 is SGHRS and CDR2 YFSETQ. V was clipped by 3 bases and J by 5 bases; unmatched bases: 11. The CDR3 runs 16 residues. CDR3 nucleotides: TGCGCCAGCAGCTCGAGTCACAGGGGGCTGGTGACTGAAGCTTTCTTT. It codes for CASSSSHRGLVTEAFF.

This clonotype was picked up a small number of times. The chain joins TRBV28 to TRBJ1-6; perhaps TRBD1 as D (6 bases). Germline CDR1 and CDR2: MDHEN and SYDVKM. The CDR3 has 13 amino acids. V dropped 5 bases and J dropped 12 bases, with 14 bases sitting between them. Written as DNA, the CDR3 is TGTGCCAGCAGTAGCTTCAAGACAGGACCCCTCCACTTT. Translated: CASSSFKTGPLHF.

J is TRBJ1-2 and V is TRBV11-2; TRBD1 is a possible D gene (6 bases). This CDR3 has 18 amino acids. V was cut by 2 bases and J by 1 base, with 20 bases left in between. Germline V lookup: CDR1 SGHAT, CDR2 FQNNGV. The CDR3 DNA reads as TGTGCCAGCAGCTTATGGGCCGGACGGGACACCTTTAACTATGGCTACACCTTC. Its translation is CASSLWAGRDTFNYGYTF. Full variable domain (missing parts from reference TRBV11-2 and TRBJ1-2): EAGVAQSPRYKIIEKRQSVAFWCNPISGHATLYWYQQILGQGPKLLIQFQNNGVVDDSQLPKDRFSAERLKGVDSTLKIQPAKLEDSAVYLCASSLWAGRDTFNYGYTFGSGTRLTVV.

This clonotype occurred a few times. V and J are TRBV20-1 and TRBJ2-3, with 8 bases matching TRBD2. CDR3 size: 18 residues. Germline V gene sequence: CDR1 DFQATT, CDR2 SNEGSKA (reference sequence). V was pared by 0 bases and J by 3 bases, with 14 bases of the junction left unmatched. CDR3 sequence reads: CSARDLHPGLEETDTQYF. CDR3 sequence (DNA): TGCAGTGCTAGAGATCTCCACCCGGGACTAGAGGAGACAGATACGCAGTATTTT.

This clonotype was seen more than once but under ten times. The rearrangement links TRBV12-3 or TRBV12-4 to TRBJ2-1; 9 bases fit TRBD1. V lost 5 bases, J lost 10 bases, and 9 bases stayed unmatched. The CDR3 runs to 14 residues. CDR3 nucleotide sequence: TGTGCCAGCAGTGGGGGACAGGGACTGTGGGAGCAGTTCTTC. Translated: CASSGGQGLWEQFF.

The chain couples TRBV12-3 or TRBV12-4 to TRBJ2-1, with a tentative D call TRBD2 (6 bases). The CDR3 is made up of 14 amino acids. The V end lost 5 bases, the J end lost 4 bases, and 12 bases lay between the germline ends. CDR3 protein: CASSPRDWYNEQFF. CDR3 nucleotide sequence: TGTGCCAGCAGTCCCCGGGACTGGTACAATGAGCAGTTCTTC.

The rearrangement links TRBV20-1 to TRBJ2-7, with 11 bases aligning to TRBD1. There are 14 residues in the CDR3. The V gene's germline CDR1 is DFQATT and CDR2 SNEGSKA (reference sequence). The trim removed 5 bases at V and 4 bases at J, leaving 7 bases unmatched. This CDR3 reads CSAARDRGFYEQYF. In nucleotides, the CDR3 is TGCAGTGCTGCCCGGGACAGGGGGTTTTACGAGCAGTACTTC.